This T cell receptor beta chain stems from a study of shared clonotypes between healthy human individuals. As for the study in general: Three plates were used per donor for CD4 naive, three for CD4 memory, two for CD8 naive and one for CD8 memory. Regarding the study as a whole: A few donors held approximately 4.6% of naive CD4 clonotypes in common.

Assay: immunoSEQ multiplex PCR; the TCRdb copy retains only in-frame clones and omits some. The sample shows over 800,000 clones, around 93% of them seen only once. This clone was counted a few times. Its antigen is currently unknown. A much larger clone sits a single nucleotide away, making a read error possible. This sample also contains other DNA sequences that code for the same CDR3. Selected positively for CCR7 and CD45RO-negative, naive CD8 cells excluded terminally differentiated effector memory CD45RA+ cells. The length of the CDR3 is 13 residues. Trimming left V 3 bases short and J 0 bases short, with 6 bases between. CDR1 SGHAT and CDR2 FQNNGV come from the germline V gene.

Specimen: naive CD8+ T cells sorted from blood. This chain links TRBV11-2 with TRBJ2-7; D is undetermined. This TCR derives from a young man in good health. The CDR3 region is CASSLASSYEQYF. CDR3 coding DNA: TGTGCCAGCAGCTTGGCTAGCTCCTACGAGCAGTACTTC.